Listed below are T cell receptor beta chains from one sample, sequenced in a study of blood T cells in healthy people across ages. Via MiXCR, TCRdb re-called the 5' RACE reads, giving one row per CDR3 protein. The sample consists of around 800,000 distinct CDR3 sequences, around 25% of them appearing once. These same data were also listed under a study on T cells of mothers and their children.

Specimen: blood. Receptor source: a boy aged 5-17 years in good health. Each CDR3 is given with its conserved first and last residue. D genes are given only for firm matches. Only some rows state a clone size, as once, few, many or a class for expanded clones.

DNA: TGTGCCAGCAGTACACGACAGGGACTCGGCTCACCCCTCCACTTT
CDR3: CASSTRQGLGSPLHF
size: .
J: TRBJ1-6
V: TRBV27
D: TRBD1

DNA: TGCAGCGTGTCGAGGAGGTGGCGGCGGACCGGGGGGGATGAGCAGTTCTTC
CDR3: CSVSRRWRRTGGDEQFF
size: few
J: TRBJ2-1
V: TRBV29-1
D: TRBD2

DNA: TGTGCCAGCAGCAGACAGGACATGAACACTGAAGCTTTCTTT
CDR3: CASSRQDMNTEAFF
size: few
J: TRBJ1-1
V: TRBV12-3/TRBV12-4
D: .

DNA: TGTGCCAGCAGCTTGCCTGAGGTGTACAATGAGCAGTTCTTC
CDR3: CASSLPEVYNEQFF
size: .
J: TRBJ2-1
V: TRBV5-5
D: .

DNA: TGTGCCAGCAGTCCTACCCCGGACAGAACAGATACGCAGTATTTT
CDR3: CASSPTPDRTDTQYF
size: .
J: TRBJ2-3
V: TRBV12-3/TRBV12-4
D: .

DNA: TGTGCCAGTAAGAAGGACAGCGTATCTGGGGCCAACGTCCTGACTTTC
CDR3: CASKKDSVSGANVLTF
size: few
J: TRBJ2-6
V: TRBV19
D: .

DNA: TGTGCCAGCAGCCGACAGTTCCCAGGGGCCAACGTCCTGACTTTC
CDR3: CASSRQFPGANVLTF
size: .
J: TRBJ2-6
V: TRBV3-1
D: .

DNA: TGTGCCAGCAGTCAGGGGTGGAGCATTCAGTACTTC
CDR3: CASSQGWSIQYF
size: few
J: TRBJ2-4
V: TRBV12-3/TRBV12-4
D: .

DNA: TGCAGCGTTGACAGGGGAGTGGGCGAGCAGTACTTC
CDR3: CSVDRGVGEQYF
size: .
J: TRBJ2-7
V: TRBV29-1
D: .

DNA: TGTGCCAGCAGCTGGGGGGGTCCGAGGGGAGGCTACAATGAGCAGTTCTTC
CDR3: CASSWGGPRGGYNEQFF
size: few
J: TRBJ2-1
V: TRBV7-3
D: TRBD2

DNA: TGCAGCGCCTCCCGACAGTTCTACAATGAGCAGTTCTTC
CDR3: CSASRQFYNEQFF
size: few
J: TRBJ2-1
V: TRBV29-1
D: .

DNA: TGCAGTGCTAGTCTACAGGGGGGATACAATGAGCAGTTCTTC
CDR3: CSASLQGGYNEQFF
size: .
J: TRBJ2-1
V: TRBV20-1
D: TRBD1

DNA: TGTGCCAGCAGCCAAGGAGTGGGCCCCACCGGGGAGCTGTTTTTT
CDR3: CASSQGVGPTGELFF
size: .
J: TRBJ2-2
V: TRBV14
D: .

DNA: TGCGCCAGCAGCCAAGGCCCCCTGGGACAGTTTAATGAAAAACTGTTTTTT
CDR3: CASSQGPLGQFNEKLFF
size: .
J: TRBJ1-4
V: TRBV4-1
D: TRBD1

DNA: TGCGCCAGCAGTGAAGCTAGCGGGGGGAACGAGCAGTACTTC
CDR3: CASSEASGGNEQYF
size: few
J: TRBJ2-7
V: TRBV10-2
D: TRBD2

DNA: TGCGCCAGCAGCGCCGACAGGGTGCCCTACGAGCAGTACTTC
CDR3: CASSADRVPYEQYF
size: few
J: TRBJ2-7
V: TRBV5-1
D: TRBD1

DNA: TGTGCCATCAGTGAGTCAGGGGAGTACAATGAGCAGTTCTTC
CDR3: CAISESGEYNEQFF
size: few
J: TRBJ2-1
V: TRBV10-3
D: .

DNA: TGTGCCAGCAGTTCAGCGGGGGGTCGCACAGATACGCAGTATTTT
CDR3: CASSSAGGRTDTQYF
size: .
J: TRBJ2-3
V: TRBV12-3/TRBV12-4
D: TRBD2

DNA: TGTGCCAGCTGTCTCCCAGGTACCTACAATGAGCAGTTCTTC
CDR3: CASCLPGTYNEQFF
size: .
J: TRBJ2-1
V: TRBV28
D: .

DNA: TGCAGTGCTGGCATGGACAGGGGCCACGAGCAGTACTTC
CDR3: CSAGMDRGHEQYF
size: few
J: TRBJ2-7
V: TRBV20-1
D: TRBD1

DNA: TGTGCCAGCAGCATATCAGTACCTTCTAACTATGGCTACACCTTC
CDR3: CASSISVPSNYGYTF
size: .
J: TRBJ1-2
V: TRBV7-9
D: .

DNA: TGCAGTGCTAGAAGTGGGGGCTACCAAGAGACCCAGTACTTC
CDR3: CSARSGGYQETQYF
size: few
J: TRBJ2-5
V: TRBV20-1
D: .

DNA: TGCAGCGTCGGACAGGGGGATAGCATTCAGTACTTC
CDR3: CSVGQGDSIQYF
size: .
J: TRBJ2-4
V: TRBV29-1
D: TRBD1

DNA: TGTGCCAGCAGCTTAAGGGCACTTGCAACTAATGAAAAACTGTTTTTT
CDR3: CASSLRALATNEKLFF
size: .
J: TRBJ1-4
V: TRBV7-2
D: .

DNA: TGCAGTGCTAGCGGGGAGCGATACGAGCAGTACTTC
CDR3: CSASGERYEQYF
size: .
J: TRBJ2-7
V: TRBV20-1
D: .

DNA: TGTACCAGCAGTGAAAGGCCTGCCCAAGAGACCCAGTACTTC
CDR3: CTSSERPAQETQYF
size: few
J: TRBJ2-5
V: TRBV6-1
D: .

DNA: TGCAGTTCTAGAAAGCCGGGACAGGTGTCTGAAAAACTGTTTTTT
CDR3: CSSRKPGQVSEKLFF
size: once
J: TRBJ1-4
V: TRBV20-1
D: TRBD1

DNA: TGCGCCAGCAGCCAAGCCTTCCGGACTAGCTGGGATACGCAGTATTTT
CDR3: CASSQAFRTSWDTQYF
size: .
J: TRBJ2-3
V: TRBV4-1
D: TRBD2

DNA: TGCGCCAGCAGCTTGGGCAGGGACCACGAGCAGTACTTC
CDR3: CASSLGRDHEQYF
size: few
J: TRBJ2-7
V: TRBV5-1
D: .

DNA: TGTGCTAGCAGTTTGGAGGGACAGGGGGCGGAAGAGCAGTACTTC
CDR3: CASSLEGQGAEEQYF
size: few
J: TRBJ2-7
V: TRBV28
D: TRBD1

DNA: TGCAGTGTTGACTCTGGAGGGACAGGGAATGGCTACACCTTC
CDR3: CSVDSGGTGNGYTF
size: .
J: TRBJ1-2
V: TRBV29-1
D: TRBD1

DNA: TGTGCCAGCAGCCCCCAGGGGCAGGTAGGGCCCCAGCATTTT
CDR3: CASSPQGQVGPQHF
size: once
J: TRBJ1-5
V: TRBV3-1
D: .

DNA: TGTGCCAGCAGCCCTAGGACTAGAGCCTACGAGCAGTACTTC
CDR3: CASSPRTRAYEQYF
size: many
J: TRBJ2-7
V: TRBV11-2
D: TRBD2

DNA: TGTGCCAGCAGTTACAGAGGGGGGCAGGGTGAGCAGTTCTTC
CDR3: CASSYRGGQGEQFF
size: few
J: TRBJ2-1
V: TRBV6-2/TRBV6-3
D: .

DNA: TGTGCCAGCAGCTACACAGGGGGCACATACAATGAGCAGTTCTTC
CDR3: CASSYTGGTYNEQFF
size: .
J: TRBJ2-1
V: TRBV2
D: TRBD1

DNA: TGTGCCAGCAACCGGGCACCTCCCTACAATGAGCAGTTCTTC
CDR3: CASNRAPPYNEQFF
size: .
J: TRBJ2-1
V: TRBV6-1
D: .

DNA: TGCAGCGTTGAGGGGGGGGGAGCCTACGAGCAGTACTTC
CDR3: CSVEGGGAYEQYF
size: .
J: TRBJ2-7
V: TRBV29-1
D: TRBD2

DNA: TGTGTCAGCAGTTTAAACGGGGGCCCCAGTCGGTACTTC
CDR3: CVSSLNGGPSRYF
size: few
J: TRBJ2-5
V: TRBV28
D: .

DNA: TGCGCCAGCAGCTTGGGAACAGGGTTAGGGAATCAGCCCCAGCATTTT
CDR3: CASSLGTGLGNQPQHF
size: few
J: TRBJ1-5
V: TRBV5-1
D: .

DNA: TGCAGTGCGGCCGTAGCGGGGCCCAGCACAGATACGCAGTATTTT
CDR3: CSAAVAGPSTDTQYF
size: few
J: TRBJ2-3
V: TRBV20-1
D: TRBD2

DNA: TGTGCCAGCACGGTGGAGGGGATAGATGAGCAGTTCTTC
CDR3: CASTVEGIDEQFF
size: few
J: TRBJ2-1
V: TRBV2
D: .

DNA: TGTGCCAGCAGTTCCGGACAGTTGAAAAATGAAAAACTGTTTTTT
CDR3: CASSSGQLKNEKLFF
size: .
J: TRBJ1-4
V: TRBV6-5
D: .

DNA: TGTGCCAGTGTACAGTCATCGAGCACAGATACGCAGTATTTT
CDR3: CASVQSSSTDTQYF
size: .
J: TRBJ2-3
V: TRBV27
D: .

DNA: TGTGCCAGCAGTCCCGGGGTAGCGGGACAAGAGACCCAGTACTTC
CDR3: CASSPGVAGQETQYF
size: few
J: TRBJ2-5
V: TRBV5-8
D: TRBD2

DNA: TGTGCCAGCAGCCAAGGCGGCTCTGGGGCCAACGTCCTGACTTTC
CDR3: CASSQGGSGANVLTF
size: many
J: TRBJ2-6
V: TRBV3-1
D: .

DNA: TGTGCCTGGAGTGGAGGGGGGGACAGAACTTTCTTT
CDR3: CAWSGGGDRTFF
size: few
J: TRBJ1-1
V: TRBV30
D: TRBD1

DNA: TGTGCCAGCAGCCAGTCGGACAGACCCTACGAGCAGTACTTC
CDR3: CASSQSDRPYEQYF
size: .
J: TRBJ2-7
V: TRBV4-2
D: .

DNA: TGTGCCAGCAGCCAAGAAAGGAGGGTACGAGAAAAACTGTTTTTT
CDR3: CASSQERRVREKLFF
size: few
J: TRBJ1-4
V: TRBV14
D: .

DNA: TGCAGTGCTAGAGATGGGGACAGGGAGACGGGAGGCTACACCTTC
CDR3: CSARDGDRETGGYTF
size: few
J: TRBJ1-2
V: TRBV20-1
D: TRBD1

DNA: TGTGCCAGCGGGGCAGGCTGGGGTGAGACCCAGTACTTC
CDR3: CASGAGWGETQYF
size: .
J: TRBJ2-5
V: TRBV9
D: .

DNA: TGTGCCAGCACCACTGGACAGGGCTTGAACGAGCAGTACTTC
CDR3: CASTTGQGLNEQYF
size: .
J: TRBJ2-7
V: TRBV7-9
D: TRBD1

DNA: TGTGCCAGCAGTTCCCGACAGGGGAGCACCGGGGAGCTGTTTTTT
CDR3: CASSSRQGSTGELFF
size: many
J: TRBJ2-2
V: TRBV5-1
D: TRBD1

DNA: TGCGCCAGCAGCTTGGCCTCATGGGTGGGAGAGACCCAGTACTTC
CDR3: CASSLASWVGETQYF
size: .
J: TRBJ2-5
V: TRBV5-1
D: .

DNA: TGTGCCAGCAGTTGGAAGGGAAACACCATATATTTT
CDR3: CASSWKGNTIYF
size: once
J: TRBJ1-3
V: TRBV3-1
D: .

DNA: TGTGCCAGCAGTTACTCGTCACAGGGGGCTGACAGGGAGCAGTACTTC
CDR3: CASSYSSQGADREQYF
size: few
J: TRBJ2-5
V: TRBV6-6
D: TRBD1

DNA: TGCAGTCCTCTACGGAAGGCTAGCGGAAAGTATGCCTACGAGCAGTACTTC
CDR3: CSPLRKASGKYAYEQYF
size: few
J: TRBJ2-7
V: TRBV20-1
D: TRBD2